Shown below are 31 T cell receptor beta chains from a single sample sequenced in a study of OX40 agonist ivuxolimab in advanced cancers. Here immunoSEQ multiplex PCR was the method, and the copy in TCRdb shows in-frame clones only, minus some. The sample includes 55,000 to 85,000 clones, around 85% of them seen just once. This sample comprised CD4+ or CD8+ T cells sorted from blood, obtained in a trial of the OX40 agonist ivuxolimab. The receptors derive from an adult with an advanced solid tumor such as melanoma, head and neck, liver or kidney cancer.

The chain uses TRBV7-9 and TRBJ1-5, with D uncertain. The CDR3 totals 14 residues. Per germline, CDR1 SEHNR and CDR2 FQNEAQ (reference sequence). V lost 5 bases and J lost 1, with 9 bases in between. Here the CDR3 reads CASSAQTSNQPQHF. CDR3 DNA sequence: TGTGCCAGCAGCGCACAGACCAGCAATCAGCCCCAGCATTTT.

J is TRBJ1-1 and V is TRBV4-3, with D hard to call. V lost 0 bases and J 0 bases, leaving 5 bases between the germline ends. From germline, CDR1 is LGHNA and CDR2 YSLEER. CDR3 length: 14 amino acids. The CDR3 here is CASSQEPLNTEAFF. The DNA for the CDR3 is TGCGCCAGCAGCCAAGAACCCCTGAACACTGAAGCTTTCTTT.

V gene TRBV7-2 combines with J gene TRBJ2-1; 8 positions match TRBD2. The CDR3 is made up of 16 amino acids. The ends lost 3 bases at V and 1 base at J; junction bases unmatched: 5. Germline lookup yields CDR1 SGHTA and CDR2 FQGNSA. The CDR3 DNA is TGTGCCAGCAGCTTTGCGGGGGGCCTTTCCTACAATGAGCAGTTCTTC. This codes for CASSFAGGLSYNEQFF.

The chain is built from TRBV7-2 and TRBJ2-7; 7 nucleotides line up with TRBD1. There are 15 residues in the CDR3. Looked up from germline, CDR1 is SGHTA and CDR2 is FQGNSA. J gave up 2 bases and V 4 bases, and 8 bases lay outside the gene matches. CDR3 residues: CASSSRTGAPYEQYF. In DNA, the CDR3 is TGTGCCAGCAGCTCTAGGACAGGAGCCCCCTACGAGCAGTACTTC.

This clone appeared a few times. This sequence joins TRBV29-1 and TRBJ2-3, with TRBD1 matching 10 bases. The CDR3 runs 13 residues. The V gene end was trimmed by 7 bases and the J gene end by 3 bases; junction bases not matched to a gene: 4. CDR1 is SQVTM, CDR2 ANQGSEA, per germline. As DNA, the CDR3 is TGCAGCGGACAGGGGGCAGGGACAGATACGCAGTATTTT. Protein product: CSGQGAGTDTQYF.

This chain connects TRBV12-5 to TRBJ2-3; TRBD2 matches at 7 bases. J gave up 2 bases and V 4 bases, and 9 bases lay outside the gene matches. CDR1 and CDR2 (germline): LGHNT, FRNRAP. This CDR3 is 16 amino acids long. The CDR3 is CASGSNPAGVTDTQYF. The CDR3, as DNA: TGTGCTAGTGGTTCCAATCCGGCGGGAGTCACAGATACGCAGTATTTT.

This chain uses TRBV7-2 with TRBJ2-1; D remains ambiguous. CDR1 is SGHTA, CDR2 FQGNSA, per germline. This CDR3 has 13 residues. The V and J ends lost 5 bases and 6 bases respectively, with 11 bases between them. The CDR3 DNA reads as TGTGCCAGCAGCCTAATGGGTGGCAATGAGCAGTTCTTC. Translating gives CASSLMGGNEQFF.

The chain combines TRBV27 with TRBJ2-7; TRBD1 matches at 7 bases. Germline CDR1 is MNHEY and CDR2 is SMNVEV (reference sequence). After removal of 3 bases from V and 6 bases from J, the junction contained 14 bases not matched to a gene. The CDR3 runs to 16 residues. The CDR3 is CASSFYNRGGVGEQYF. For the CDR3, the DNA is TGTGCCAGCAGTTTCTATAACAGGGGTGGGGTCGGCGAGCAGTACTTC.

The chain links TRBV7-9 to TRBJ1-5; possibly TRBD1 for D (5 bases). The germline gives CDR1 SEHNR, CDR2 FQNEAQ (reference sequence). This CDR3 has 14 residues. V gave up 1 base and J gave up 5 bases, with 9 bases separating them. CDR3 protein: CASSLGDGHQPQHF. CDR3 nucleotide sequence: TGTGCCAGCAGCTTAGGGGACGGCCATCAGCCCCAGCATTTT.

The CDR3 bases are TGTGCCAGCAGTACCCGCGGGCCAGTCAATTCACCCCTCCACTTT. Protein product: CASSTRGPVNSPLHF. The V and J genes are TRBV27 and TRBJ1-6; D is unresolved. Trimming took off 5 bases at V and 7 bases at J, with 15 bases between the two ends. The germline CDR1 and CDR2 sequences are MNHEY and SMNVEV (reference sequence). The CDR3 is 15 residues long.

This clone was recorded only once. This chain links TRBV10-3 with TRBJ1-2, with D hard to call. CDR3 size: 13 residues. Trimming shortened V by 3 bases and J by 4 bases, and 9 bases separated the two germline ends. CDR1 is ENHRY and CDR2 is SYGVKD in the germline V gene. CDR3 residues: CAISDPSAYGYTF. As DNA, the CDR3 is TGTGCCATCAGTGATCCGTCGGCCTATGGCTACACCTTC.

The V call is TRBV9, the J call TRBJ2-3; TRBD1 aligns across 7 bases. Germline-derived CDR1 and CDR2 are SGDLS and YYNGEE. The CDR3 runs to 16 residues. Trimming cost V 7 bases and J 1 base; bases outside gene matches: 12. For the CDR3, the DNA is TGTGCCAGCTCGTTAACAGGGGATCTGGGCACAGATACGCAGTATTTT. Its translation: CASSLTGDLGTDTQYF.

This chain links TRBV7-2 with TRBJ2-1; 9 bases align to TRBD2. CDR3 size: 14 residues. Germline assignment: CDR1 SGHTA and CDR2 FQGNSA. Trimming removed 7 bases from V and 3 bases from J; junction bases left unmatched: 4. DNA of the CDR3: TGTGCCAGCAATCGCGGGGGGGACTACAATGAGCAGTTCTTC. Translated: CASNRGGDYNEQFF.

The chain uses TRBV5-1 and TRBJ1-1, with D hard to call. The CDR3 runs 15 residues. Germline CDR1 SGHRS, CDR2 YFSETQ. Trimming stripped 1 base from V and 0 bases from J, with 10 bases between. CDR3 DNA: TGCGCCAGCAGCTTGAATCAGGTCGTGAACACTGAAGCTTTCTTT. It codes for CASSLNQVVNTEAFF.

The chain uses TRBV29-1 and TRBJ1-1; D is unresolved. There are 11 residues in the CDR3. The germline CDR1 and CDR2 sequences are SQVTM and ANQGSEA. V lost 5 bases to trimming and J lost 0 bases, with 4 bases between them. The CDR3 coding sequence is TGCAGCGTTTGGGTGAACACTGAAGCTTTCTTT. Translating gives CSVWVNTEAFF. Full variable domain (rest looked up from reference TRBV29-1 and TRBJ1-1): SAVISQKPSRDICQRGTSLTIQCQVDSQVTMMFWYRQQPGQSLTLIATANQGSEATYESGFVIDKFPISRPNLTFSTLTVSNMSPEDSSIYLCSVWVNTEAFFGQGTRLTVV.

This clone was observed once. The genes are TRBV12-5 and TRBJ2-7; D is uncertain. CDR1 LGHNT and CDR2 FRNRAP come from the germline V gene. The length of the CDR3 is 11 residues. V lost 4 bases and J lost 3, with 4 bases in between. The CDR3 region is CASGSGYEQYF. In DNA, the CDR3 is TGTGCTAGTGGTTCCGGCTACGAGCAGTACTTC. Supplemented by reference TRBV12-5 and TRBJ2-7, the full variable domain reads DARVTQTPRHKVTEMGQEVTMRCQPILGHNTVFWYRQTMMQGLELLAYFRNRAPLDDSGMPKDRFSAEMPDATLATLKIQPSEPRDSAVYFCASGSGYEQYFGPGTRLTVT.

This chain links TRBV5-6 with TRBJ2-1; TRBD1 agrees at 11 bases. The CDR3 spans 15 residues. Germline V gives CDR1 SGHDT, CDR2 YYEEEE. V was clipped by 9 bases and J by 7 bases; unmatched bases: 12. CDR3 sequence: CATSRRDRGTNEQFF. DNA of the CDR3: TGTGCCACCTCCCGCCGGGACAGGGGGACGAATGAGCAGTTCTTC.

The rearrangement links TRBV5-4 to TRBJ2-3; TRBD2 agrees at 12 bases. Germline CDR1 and CDR2: SGHNT and YYREEE (reference sequence). The CDR3 is made up of 20 amino acids. Unmatched junction bases numbered 13, after V lost 0 bases and J lost 2 bases. Here the CDR3 DNA reads TGTGCCAGCAGCTTGGTCTCCTTCAGACTAGCGGGGGAAGTCACAGATACGCAGTATTTT. Its translation: CASSLVSFRLAGEVTDTQYF.

A single count supports this clone. This chain connects TRBV7-6 to TRBJ1-1; possible D gene TRBD1, 5 bases. The V gene lost 3 bases and the J gene lost 4 bases, with 18 bases spanning the gap. Looked up from germline, CDR1 is SGHVS and CDR2 is FNYEAQ. CDR3 length: 16 amino acids. Written as DNA, the CDR3 is TGTGCCAGCAGCTTCGTTGGTGGGGGGTCGGGCACTGAAGCTTTCTTT. Protein: CASSFVGGGSGTEAFF.

This sequence joins TRBV11-2 and TRBJ2-7; no clear D. V was trimmed by 4 bases and J by 6 bases, leaving 16 bases between them. Germline CDR1 reads SGHAT; CDR2 reads FQNNGV. The CDR3 spans 14 residues. This chain's CDR3 is CASSSGPVAAEQYF. The CDR3 DNA reads as TGTGCCAGCAGCTCTGGGCCGGTCGCGGCCGAGCAGTACTTC.

The chain employs TRBV18 and TRBJ2-5; D gene ambiguous. V was pared by 2 bases and J by 5 bases, with 9 bases between. CDR3 length: 13 amino acids. Germline lookup yields CDR1 KGHSH and CDR2 LQKENI. The CDR3 DNA is TGTGCCAGCTCACCAACGAATGGGGAGACCCAGTACTTC. Translation gives CASSPTNGETQYF.

The chain combines TRBV5-6 with TRBJ1-2; TRBD1 might be the D (5 bases). The germline V gene has CDR1 SGHDT and CDR2 YYEEEE. The CDR3 extends over 14 amino acids. The V end lost 3 bases, the J end lost 2 bases, and 11 bases lay between the germline ends. In DNA form, the CDR3 reads TGTGCCAGCAGCTACCCGGGGCGAAACTATGGCTACACCTTC. Its protein is CASSYPGRNYGYTF. Full variable domain (outside the CDR3, taken from reference TRBV5-6 and TRBJ1-2): DAGVTQSPTHLIKTRGQQVTLRCSPKSGHDTVSWYQQALGQGPQFIFQYYEEEERQRGNFPDRFSGHQFPNYSSELNVNALLLGDSALYLCASSYPGRNYGYTFGSGTRLTVV.

The genes are TRBV6-5 and TRBJ2-7, with D uncertain. CDR1 is MNHEY, CDR2 SVGAGI, per germline. The CDR3 has 14 residues. The V end lost 6 bases, the J end lost 2 bases, and 14 bases lay between the germline ends. CDR3 coding DNA: TGTGCCAGCAGGTCCAGCAGGAGTACCTACGAGCAGTACTTC. Translating it yields CASRSSRSTYEQYF.

V and J are TRBV5-6 and TRBJ1-1, with D perhaps TRBD1 (5 bases). This CDR3 comprises 11 residues. V was pared by 9 bases and J by 6 bases, with 12 bases between. Germline CDR1 and CDR2: SGHDT and YYEEEE. CDR3 in amino acids: CATNAGAEAFF. The CDR3, as DNA: TGTGCCACTAACGCGGGGGCTGAAGCTTTCTTT.

The CDR3 region is CASSPPGYNEQFF. The CDR3 DNA is TGTGCCAGCAGCCCCCCCGGGTACAATGAGCAGTTCTTC. J is TRBJ2-1 and V is TRBV6-5, with unresolved D. Germline CDR1 reads MNHEY; CDR2 reads SVGAGI. Trimming shortened V by 6 bases and J by 4 bases, and 10 bases separated the two germline ends. The CDR3 has 13 amino acids.

This rearrangement joins TRBV6-4 to TRBJ2-1; D might be TRBD1 or TRBD2, each matching 5 bases. The germline V gene has CDR1 MRHNA and CDR2 SNTAGT. V was shortened by 4 bases and J by 2 bases, with 6 bases between the two germline ends. The CDR3 contains 13 residues. CDR3 residues: CASSGGAYNEQFF. The CDR3, as DNA: TGTGCCAGCAGTGGAGGGGCCTACAATGAGCAGTTCTTC.

This chain links TRBV19 with TRBJ1-2; D call uncertain. This CDR3 is built from 15 residues. Trimming left V 5 bases short and J 10 bases short, with 23 bases between. CDR1 and CDR2 (germline): LNHDA, SQIVND (reference sequence). The CDR3 nucleotides read TGTGCCAGTAGTCCCCCCGGCAGGCTTGGAATCGACTACACCTTC. It yields the protein CASSPPGRLGIDYTF.

This chain uses TRBV6-4 with TRBJ2-5, with D hard to call. Trimming stripped 0 bases from V and 3 bases from J, with 8 bases between. CDR1 and CDR2 from the germline V gene are MRHNA and SNTAGT. The CDR3 totals 14 residues. The CDR3 sequence is CASSDSNKKETQYF. For the CDR3, the DNA is TGTGCCAGCAGTGACTCGAACAAGAAAGAGACCCAGTACTTC.

The V gene is TRBV6-6, the J gene TRBJ2-2, with 7 bases fitting TRBD1. Germline V gene sequence: CDR1 MNHNY, CDR2 SVGAGI (reference sequence). This CDR3 region has 15 residues. V dropped 6 bases and J dropped 0; count of bases not matched to a gene: 4. This CDR3 is CASRRQGTNTGELFF. The CDR3 DNA reads TGTGCCAGCAGGCGACAGGGAACGAACACCGGGGAGCTGTTTTTT.

The chain couples TRBV6-5 to TRBJ1-1; no reliable D call. This CDR3 has 15 amino acids. V lost 0 bases, J lost 0 bases, and 8 bases lay in between. Germline lookup yields CDR1 MNHEY and CDR2 SVGAGI. The DNA for the CDR3 is TGTGCCAGCAGTTACTCGAGTGGGCTGAACACTGAAGCTTTCTTT. Its translation: CASSYSSGLNTEAFF.

This clone has just one count. The J gene is TRBJ2-4, the V gene TRBV18; a possible D gene is TRBD1 (5 bases). Germline lookup yields CDR1 KGHSH and CDR2 LQKENI. This CDR3 spans 13 amino acids. With 3 bases removed from V and 10 bases from J, the gap between germline ends came to 13 bases. The CDR3 sequence is CASSPDIRAIQYF. In DNA form, the CDR3 reads TGTGCCAGCTCACCGGACATCAGGGCGATTCAGTACTTC.